The clone carrying this T cell receptor beta chain rates as large. Its target is not known. Gene labels here are mouse ones. This sample stems from a study of tissue T cells after allogeneic stem cell transplantation. Study-wide results and limits: TCR repertoires tracked anatomic similarity, regardless of disease or transplant status.

The protocol was immunoSEQ multiplex PCR, while the TCRdb copy is restricted to in-frame clones and leaves out a portion. The sample holds 2,500 to 3,000 clones; approximately 39% are singletons and the top ten take approximately 25%. This sample's time point: mouse harvest day 14 after allogeneic transplant. Mouse grafts combined 10^7 T-cell-depleted bone marrow cells with 10^6 splenic CD5+ T cells. This receptor was taken from a female BALB/c mouse given C57BL/6 T cells with graft-versus-host disease after an allogeneic hematopoietic cell transplant. Sequenced: gut tissue.

The sequenced CDR3 bases are TGTGCCAGCAGCCGACAGGGATCAAACTCCGACTACACC. As protein: CASSRQGSNSDYT. The CDR3 in full is CASSRQGSNSDYTF. This chain joins TRBV3 and TRBJ1-2, with 7 bases lining up with TRBD1. Sequencing ends 1 residue short of the CDR3 end; the germline J gene provides the rest. The CDR3 sequence is 14 residues long. The ends lost 5 bases at V and 0 bases at J; junction bases unmatched: 3. Germline loops: CDR1 SNHLY, CDR2 FYNGKV (reference sequence).